One sample yielded the 22 T cell receptor beta chains listed below, sequenced in a study of cytomegalovirus exposure and HLA in healthy donors. The PCR was carried out with 60 Vbeta primers and 13 Jbeta primers. TCRdb's table, derived via immunoSEQ multiplex PCR, lists solely in-frame clones and lacks some. In the table there are about 140,000 clones, around 77% of which are singletons. Sequencing input: PBMCs. These receptors all come from a man aged 30 to 39 in good health and CMV-seronegative.

This clone has only a few counts. The chain uses TRBV4-1 and TRBJ2-3; D is undetermined. V was pared by 3 bases and J by 4 bases, with 8 bases between. The CDR3 extends over 13 amino acids. CDR1 is MGHRA and CDR2 is YSYEKL in the germline V gene. CDR3 sequence (DNA): TGCGCCAGCAGCCATTTACCAGCAGATACGCAGTATTTT. This translates into CASSHLPADTQYF.

This chain links TRBV6-5 with TRBJ1-2, with D unresolved. V lost 5 bases and J 0 bases, leaving 13 bases between the germline ends. This CDR3 has 15 residues. Germline CDR1 is MNHEY and CDR2 is SVGAGI. The CDR3 DNA sequence: TGTGCCAGCAGTACGGCGGGATTGGCTAACTATGGCTACACCTTC. Amino acids: CASSTAGLANYGYTF.

V usage is TRBV9 and J usage is TRBJ2-5; perhaps TRBD2 as D (7 bases). This CDR3 contains 16 residues. Germline V gene sequence: CDR1 SGDLS, CDR2 YYNGEE. V lost 4 bases and J lost 5, with 21 bases in between. In DNA form, the CDR3 reads TGTGCCAGCAGCCCCAACCCCGGGGGGCAGGTTGAGACCCAGTACTTC. Its translation: CASSPNPGGQVETQYF.

V is TRBV19 and J is TRBJ2-7, with TRBD2 matching over 7 bases. This CDR3 spans 14 amino acids. The germline V gene has CDR1 LNHDA and CDR2 SQIVND (reference sequence). With 5 bases clipped from V and 3 bases from J, the junction kept 7 bases outside the gene matches. The CDR3 reads CASSVASGNYEQYF. The CDR3 DNA follows: TGTGCCAGTAGTGTTGCTAGCGGCAACTACGAGCAGTACTTC. Filled out from reference TRBV19 and TRBJ2-7, the complete variable domain reads DGGITQSPKYLFRKEGQNVTLSCEQNLNHDAMYWYRQDPGQGLRLIYYSQIVNDFQKGDIAEGYSVSREKKESFPLTVTSAQKNPTAFYLCASSVASGNYEQYFGPGTRLTVT.

V is TRBV30 and J is TRBJ2-6; D may be TRBD1 (6 bases). Germline loops: CDR1 GTSNPN, CDR2 SVGIG (reference sequence). This CDR3 has 15 residues. The ends were cut back, 0 bases at V and 1 base at J, with 7 bases in the middle. This CDR3 is CAWSVGASGANVLTF. CDR3 nucleotide sequence: TGTGCCTGGAGTGTGGGGGCTTCTGGGGCCAACGTCCTGACTTTC.

This clone was observed a handful of times. J is TRBJ1-5 and V is TRBV6-5; D unclear. Trimming stripped 0 bases from V and 6 bases from J, with 12 bases between. The germline gives CDR1 MNHEY, CDR2 SVGAGI. The CDR3 length is 15 residues. Here the CDR3 DNA reads TGTGCCAGCAGTTACTCAATTATCGGCGGTCAGCCCCAGCATTTT. Residues: CASSYSIIGGQPQHF.

The chain joins TRBV10-1 to TRBJ2-1, with 7 bases identical to TRBD2. CDR1 and CDR2 (germline): WNHNN, SYGVQD (reference sequence). The V and J ends lost 0 bases and 3 bases, in that order; junction bases with no gene match: 8. The CDR3 covers 17 residues. The CDR3 DNA reads as TGCGCCAGCAGTGAGTCGATGGGCCTAGCGGACTACAATGAGCAGTTCTTC. Its protein product is CASSESMGLADYNEQFF.

J is TRBJ1-1 and V is TRBV18; D is perhaps TRBD1 (6 bases). The CDR3 spans 13 residues. Trimming removed 5 bases at V and 3 bases at J, with 10 bases between. CDR1 is KGHSH and CDR2 is LQKENI in the germline V gene. The CDR3 region has the DNA TGTGCCAGCTCAACAGGGAAGGACACTGAAGCTTTCTTT. It codes for CASSTGKDTEAFF.

This chain links TRBV21-1 with TRBJ2-7; no DNA check was done on the table's D call, TRBD2. TRBV21-1 is shown as a pseudogene. The CDR3 has 16 residues. This CDR3 is CASSQNEREVSYEQYF. The CDR3 DNA reads as TGTGCCAGCAGCCAAAACGAGCGGGAGGTTTCCTACGAGCAGTACTTC.

The chain uses TRBV27 and TRBJ2-7, with 11 bases identical to TRBD1. Trimming cost V 5 bases and J 5 bases; bases outside gene matches: 8. The CDR3 totals 15 residues. Per the germline V gene, CDR1 is MNHEY and CDR2 is SMNVEV (reference sequence). The CDR3 sequence is CASSTPGQGDHEQYF. The CDR3, as DNA: TGTGCCAGCAGTACACCGGGACAGGGGGATCACGAGCAGTACTTC.

The V call is TRBV7-9, the J call TRBJ1-2; the match to TRBD1 covers 8 bases. This CDR3 region has 13 residues. The V segment lost 5 bases and the J segment 4 bases; nucleotides outside the gene matches: 3. From germline, CDR1 is SEHNR and CDR2 FQNEAQ (reference sequence). The CDR3 sequence is CASSIQGGYGYTF. In DNA, the CDR3 is TGTGCCAGCAGCATACAGGGGGGCTATGGCTACACCTTC.

This clone was seen only once. J is TRBJ2-5 and V is TRBV5-1, with a weak D call TRBD2 (6 bases). Germline CDR1 is SGHRS and CDR2 is YFSETQ. V was cut by 0 bases and J by 1 base, with 10 bases left in between. This CDR3 spans 15 amino acids. CDR3 DNA: TGCGCCAGCAGCTTGGGGGCAGCGGGCCAAGAGACCCAGTACTTC. Translation: CASSLGAAGQETQYF. Based on the CDR3 plus reference TRBV5-1 and TRBJ2-5, the full variable domain is KAGVTQTPRYLIKTRGQQVTLSCSPISGHRSVSWYQQTPGQGLQFLFEYFSETQRNKGNFPGRFSGRQFSNSRSEMNVSTLELGDSALYLCASSLGAAGQETQYFGPGTRLLVL.

V is TRBV7-8 and J is TRBJ2-2, with TRBD2 identical over 7 bases. The CDR3 covers 16 residues. With V trimmed by 4 bases and J by 6 bases, 11 bases remained unmatched. Germline V gene data show CDR1 as SGHVS and CDR2 as FQNEAQ. CDR3 sequence: CASSSTSRRRPGELFF. The DNA of the CDR3 is TGTGCCAGCAGCTCGACTAGCCGAAGGAGGCCCGGGGAGCTGTTTTTT.

CDR3 nucleotides: TGTGCCAGCAGCCAACGGACAGGGCCGAACACTGAAGCTTTCTTT. Translated: CASSQRTGPNTEAFF. V gene TRBV4-2 combines with J gene TRBJ1-1; 8 positions agree with TRBD1. Trimming at V came to 2 bases and at J to 1 base, leaving 3 bases not matched to a gene. The CDR3 runs 15 residues. Germline-derived CDR1 and CDR2 are LGHNA and YNFKEQ.

The V gene is TRBV18, the J gene TRBJ2-7; possibly TRBD1 for D (5 bases). CDR1 and CDR2 (germline): KGHSH, LQKENI. The CDR3 consists of 13 residues. Between the trimmed V and J ends, which lost 0 bases and 3 bases, there was a span of 6 bases. The CDR3 DNA follows: TGTGCCAGCTCACCACCCGACAGCTACGAGCAGTACTTC. Encoded protein: CASSPPDSYEQYF.

This chain joins TRBV5-6 and TRBJ2-7; 9 bases match TRBD1. CDR3 length: 15 residues. CDR1 SGHDT and CDR2 YYEEEE come from the germline V gene. V gave up 6 bases and J gave up 2 bases; unmatched junction bases: 9. For the CDR3, the DNA is TGTGCCAGCAACACTTGGACAGGGGATGCCTACGAGCAGTACTTC. Residues: CASNTWTGDAYEQYF.

The chain combines TRBV6-5 with TRBJ2-1; 9 bases match TRBD1. The CDR3 consists of 16 residues. V shed 0 bases and J 2 bases; nucleotides not matched to a gene: 2. CDR1 is MNHEY and CDR2 is SVGAGI in the germline V gene. Written as DNA, the CDR3 is TGTGCCAGCAGTTACTCACGGACAGGGGCCTACAATGAGCAGTTCTTC. This encodes CASSYSRTGAYNEQFF.

The chain employs TRBV4-1 and TRBJ2-5, with D maybe TRBD2 (7 bases). Judging by the DNA end, TRBJ2-7 fits better; the J call may be wrong. The CDR3 loop spans 16 amino acids. Per germline, CDR1 MGHRA and CDR2 YSYEKL. CDR3 residues: CASSQEGGGVSYEQYF. The CDR3 DNA is TGCGCCAGCAGCCAAGAGGGAGGGGGGGTCTCCTACGAGCAGTACTTC.

As concerns this clone: Other DNA sequences in the same sample also yield this CDR3. The chain joins TRBV5-6 to TRBJ2-3, with 10 bases identical to TRBD2. Trimming removed 4 bases from V and 0 bases from J; junction bases left unmatched: 5. The germline V gene has CDR1 SGHDT and CDR2 YYEEEE. CDR3 length: 16 amino acids. The CDR3 loop is CASSLRTSGSTDTQYF. In DNA form, the CDR3 reads TGTGCCAGCAGCCTCCGGACTAGCGGTAGCACAGATACGCAGTATTTT. The full variable domain, rest sourced from reference TRBV5-6 and TRBJ2-3, is DAGVTQSPTHLIKTRGQQVTLRCSPKSGHDTVSWYQQALGQGPQFIFQYYEEEERQRGNFPDRFSGHQFPNYSSELNVNALLLGDSALYLCASSLRTSGSTDTQYFGPGTRLTVL.

This clone has just a few counts. The chain uses TRBV7-9 and TRBJ2-1, with 7 positions matching TRBD1. The CDR3 consists of 16 residues. J gave up 2 bases and V 5 bases, and 9 bases lay outside the gene matches. The V gene's germline CDR1 is SEHNR and CDR2 FQNEAQ (reference sequence). The CDR3 region has the DNA TGTGCCAGCAGCCTTCGACAGGGTACGACCTACAATGAGCAGTTCTTC. Residues: CASSLRQGTTYNEQFF.

The J gene is TRBJ2-3, the V gene TRBV9; TRBD2 matches at 11 bases. This CDR3 is built from 15 residues. V dropped 2 bases and J dropped 5; count of bases not matched to a gene: 4. From germline, CDR1 is SGDLS and CDR2 YYNGEE. Here the CDR3 DNA reads TGTGCCAGCAGCGTCACTAGCGGGAGAGTAGATACGCAGTATTTT. Amino acids: CASSVTSGRVDTQYF.

V is TRBV30 and J is TRBJ2-1; 15 bases fit TRBD2. V lost 4 bases to trimming and J lost 8 bases; unmatched junction nucleotides: 9. The CDR3 runs to 16 residues. The germline V gene has CDR1 GTSNPN and CDR2 SVGIG (reference sequence). The CDR3 sequence: CAWIGTSGRRRYEQFF. The CDR3 DNA reads as TGTGCCTGGATAGGGACTAGCGGGAGGAGGAGATATGAGCAGTTCTTC.